This T cell receptor beta chain was sequenced in a study of shared clonotypes between healthy human individuals. Libraries were prepared by immunoSEQ multiplex PCR; TCRdb keeps only in-frame clonotypes and omits some of them. The data contain roughly 1.4 million clones, about 98.5% of them singletons. Study-wide points: Shared across a handful of donors were around 5% of the naive CD4 clonotypes. Few donors restricted represented genetic and exposure-history diversity. Clonotypes which were not shared had lower generation probabilities than clonotypes that all four donors shared.

About this clone itself: Its antigen is still unknown.

Adults of Caucasian background living in Nashville, Tennessee made up all donors. The specimen was naive CD4+ T cells sorted from blood. Regarding subset: CD45RA+ positively selected. This receptor was obtained from a man aged 25 to 45 in good health.

In nucleotides, the CDR3 is TGCAGCGTTGACTGGCCTAGCTACACCAATGAGCAGTTCTTC. Translated, it gives CSVDWPSYTNEQFF. The V and J genes are TRBV29-1 and TRBJ2-1; weak D call: TRBD2 (5 bases). The CDR3 is made up of 14 amino acids. The germline V gene has CDR1 SQVTM and CDR2 ANQGSEA. The germline V and J ends were trimmed by 3 bases and 6 bases, with 15 bases remaining between them.